Listed below are T cell receptor beta chains from one sample, sequenced in a study of T cells expressing NK-cell markers. From the 5' RACE reads, TCRdb lists one entry per CDR3 protein and no DNA. In all, the sample yields about 260,000 distinct CDR3 sequences. Sequencing input: blood T cells: a sorted CD56 or NKG2C T cell subset, CD4+ or CD8+ T cells, or bulk PBMC T cells (not recorded which). The source of these receptors is a man younger than 35 in good health. Both conserved end residues are part of each CDR3.

j_call: TRBJ2-7
v_call: TRBV7-9
cdr3_aa: CASSAPASYEQYF

j_call: TRBJ2-2
v_call: TRBV6-6
cdr3_aa: CASSYTAEGELFF

j_call: TRBJ1-6
v_call: TRBV15
cdr3_aa: CATSRVVRSSYNSPLHF

j_call: TRBJ2-3
v_call: TRBV7-9
cdr3_aa: CASSTGLAGGTDTQYF

j_call: TRBJ2-7
v_call: TRBV29-1
cdr3_aa: CSVLQLRDRAYEQYF

j_call: TRBJ2-5
v_call: TRBV12-3/TRBV12-4
cdr3_aa: CASSLPETRFKETQYF

j_call: TRBJ2-3
v_call: TRBV7-9
cdr3_aa: CATQDRADTQYF

j_call: TRBJ2-1
v_call: TRBV4-2
cdr3_aa: CASSLTTGPSYNEQFF

j_call: TRBJ2-3
v_call: TRBV6-1
cdr3_aa: CASKGGDTQYF

j_call: TRBJ1-3
v_call: TRBV7-6
cdr3_aa: CASSLGTGTNSGNTIYF

j_call: TRBJ2-1
v_call: TRBV5-1
cdr3_aa: CASSLGGTATYNEQFF

j_call: TRBJ1-6
v_call: TRBV12-3/TRBV12-4
cdr3_aa: CASSFRDRGSPLHF